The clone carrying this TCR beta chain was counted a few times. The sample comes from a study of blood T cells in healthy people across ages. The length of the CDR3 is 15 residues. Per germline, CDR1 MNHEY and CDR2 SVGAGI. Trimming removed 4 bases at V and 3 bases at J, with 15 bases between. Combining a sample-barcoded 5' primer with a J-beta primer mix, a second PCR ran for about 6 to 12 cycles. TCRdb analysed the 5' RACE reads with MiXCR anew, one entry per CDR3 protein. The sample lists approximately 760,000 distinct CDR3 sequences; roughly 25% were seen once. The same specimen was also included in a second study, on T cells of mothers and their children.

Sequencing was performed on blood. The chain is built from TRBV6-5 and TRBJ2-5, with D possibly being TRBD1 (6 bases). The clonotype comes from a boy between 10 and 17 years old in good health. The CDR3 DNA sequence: TGTGCCAGCAGTTCAACGGGACACCTGAAAGAGACCCAGTACTTC. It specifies CASSSTGHLKETQYF.